These 15 T cell receptor beta chains were all obtained from the same sample, sequenced in a study of beta chain features in type 1 diabetes. cDNA synthesis used the whole RNA isolate, giving expressed TCRB sequences. Sequencing used immunoSEQ multiplex PCR; TCRdb keeps in-frame clones, though not all of them. The sample lists 970,000 or so clones, 15% to 20% seen once, with about 0.02% in the top ten. Sequencing input: naive CD4+ T cells from blood. The receptor source for this set is a woman younger than 35 in good health.

This clone turned up a few times. The chain combines TRBV9 with TRBJ2-3; the D gene is possibly TRBD2 (5 bases). The CDR3 loop spans 14 amino acids. The germline V gene has CDR1 SGDLS and CDR2 YYNGEE. V dropped 4 bases and J dropped 2 bases, with 11 bases sitting between them. The CDR3 coding sequence is TGTGCCAGCAGCACCGGACTCCACACAGATACGCAGTATTTT. The encoded protein is CASSTGLHTDTQYF. The full variable domain, in which reference TRBV9 and TRBJ2-3 provide the parts outside the CDR3, is DSGVTQTPKHLITATGQRVTLRCSPRSGDLSVYWYQQSLDQGLQFLIQYYNGEERAKGNILERFSAQQFPDLHSELNLSSLELGDSALYFCASSTGLHTDTQYFGPGTRLTVL.

This clone showed up just a few times. This sample includes further DNA sequences coding for the same CDR3. The V gene is TRBV5-1, the J gene TRBJ2-1; D not certain. Trimming took 0 bases from V and 4 from J, leaving 5 bases between them. The CDR3 contains 13 residues. Germline V gene data show CDR1 as SGHRS and CDR2 as YFSETQ. The DNA of the CDR3 is TGCGCCAGCAGCTTGGGGTCTTACAATGAGCAGTTCTTC. Protein product: CASSLGSYNEQFF. Full variable domain (outside the CDR3, taken from reference TRBV5-1 and TRBJ2-1): KAGVTQTPRYLIKTRGQQVTLSCSPISGHRSVSWYQQTPGQGLQFLFEYFSETQRNKGNFPGRFSGRQFSNSRSEMNVSTLELGDSALYLCASSLGSYNEQFFGPGTRLTVL.

This clone was recorded a few times. V and J are TRBV6-1 and TRBJ1-4; D gene ambiguous. Germline CDR1 MNHNS, CDR2 SASEGT. The CDR3 has 12 residues. Trimming took 4 bases from V and 0 from J, leaving 0 bases between them. The CDR3 DNA sequence: TGTGCCAGCAGTGCAACTAATGAAAAACTGTTTTTT. It specifies CASSATNEKLFF.

The V and J genes are TRBV21-1 and TRBJ2-7. TRBV21-1 has pseudogene status. This CDR3 is 12 amino acids long. CDR3 in DNA: TGTGCCAGCAGCAGACGTACCTACGAGCAGTACTTC. Its translation is CASSRRTYEQYF.

There are many counts of this clone. This rearrangement joins TRBV10-3 to TRBJ2-1, with 10 bases that match TRBD2. The CDR3 has 17 residues. From germline, CDR1 is ENHRY and CDR2 SYGVKD. V lost 0 bases to trimming and J lost 7 bases; unmatched junction nucleotides: 9. CDR3 protein: CAISESVSSGGWNEQFF. The CDR3, as DNA: TGTGCCATCAGTGAGTCGGTGTCTAGCGGGGGTTGGAATGAGCAGTTCTTC.

This clone has at least ten counts. This rearrangement joins TRBV10-3 to TRBJ2-2, with D perhaps TRBD2 (6 bases). Germline loops: CDR1 ENHRY, CDR2 SYGVKD. This CDR3 contains 14 residues. Between the trimmed V and J ends, which lost 2 bases and 4 bases, there was a span of 8 bases. The CDR3: CAISEKGGTGELFF. The CDR3 region has the DNA TGTGCCATCAGTGAGAAGGGAGGCACCGGGGAGCTGTTTTTT.

This clone was picked up a small number of times. The same CDR3 arises from other DNA sequences in this sample as well. CDR3 sequence (DNA): TGCAGTGCACGTATAGGTACTGAAGCTTTCTTT. Amino acid sequence: CSARIGTEAFF. This chain uses TRBV20-1 with TRBJ1-1, with unresolved D. The V gene's germline CDR1 is DFQATT and CDR2 SNEGSKA (reference sequence). V lost 6 bases and J lost 5, with 10 bases in between. CDR3 size: 11 residues.

The V and J genes are TRBV4-2 and TRBJ1-2; D gene unclear. The germline CDR1 and CDR2 sequences are LGHNA and YNFKEQ. V was trimmed by 0 bases and J by 6 bases, leaving 17 bases between them. This CDR3 region has 16 residues. In nucleotides, the CDR3 is TGTGCCAGCAGCCAAGAAATAAAGGCACCGATGAATGGCTACACCTTC. This gives the protein CASSQEIKAPMNGYTF.

This clone was picked up a small number of times. The V gene is TRBV7-9, the J gene TRBJ2-7; 14 bases are shared with TRBD2. CDR1 is SEHNR, CDR2 FQNEAQ, per germline (reference sequence). The CDR3 covers 13 residues. J lost 5 bases, V lost 10 bases, and 4 bases had no gene match. The CDR3 reads CATRLAGGDEQYF. CDR3 coding DNA: TGTGCCACTCGACTAGCGGGAGGGGACGAGCAGTACTTC.

This clone was found once. The same CDR3 can be traced to other DNA sequences in this sample. The chain carries TRBV15 and TRBJ2-5; 7 bases agree with TRBD1. This CDR3 has 14 residues. The V gene's germline CDR1 is LNHNV and CDR2 YYDKDF (reference sequence). The junction had 5 bases not matched to a gene; V was cut back by 3 bases and J by 4 bases. The CDR3 DNA sequence: TGTGCCACCAGCAGGGACAGGACCGGAGAGACCCAGTACTTC. Amino acid sequence: CATSRDRTGETQYF.

There are a few counts of this clone. The chain carries TRBV10-3 and TRBJ2-5, with D maybe TRBD2 (6 bases). The V gene's germline CDR1 is ENHRY and CDR2 SYGVKD. This CDR3 region has 16 residues. V was clipped by 5 bases and J by 2 bases, with 18 bases between them. CDR3 sequence (DNA): TGTGCCATCAGTCCCTCATCGGCGGCGGGGCAAGAGACCCAGTACTTC. Translation gives CAISPSSAAGQETQYF.

This clone was recorded a few times. The chain employs TRBV7-9 and TRBJ2-1; D unresolved. V lost 5 bases and J 0 bases, leaving 8 bases between the germline ends. CDR3 length: 14 amino acids. The germline CDR1 and CDR2 sequences are SEHNR and FQNEAQ (reference sequence). The CDR3 DNA reads TGTGCCAGCAGCCCGCGCCGCTCCTACAATGAGCAGTTCTTC. Its protein is CASSPRRSYNEQFF.

This clone has only a few counts. The chain is built from TRBV7-2 and TRBJ2-1, with D possibly being TRBD1 (6 bases). The CDR3 covers 16 residues. The germline CDR1 and CDR2 sequences are SGHTA and FQGNSA. Deletions cut 5 bases from V and 6 bases from J, with 20 bases between. The CDR3 DNA is TGTGCCAGCAGCCGATCTAACAGGGAGATAAGCAATGAGCAGTTCTTC. Translating it yields CASSRSNREISNEQFF.

This clone was recorded a few times. V usage is TRBV5-1 and J usage is TRBJ2-7, with D possibly matching TRBD1 (6 bases). From germline, CDR1 is SGHRS and CDR2 YFSETQ. The CDR3 has 16 amino acids. Trimming took 1 base from V and 6 from J, leaving 20 bases between them. CDR3 sequence reads: CASSLPSQAQGSEQYF. DNA of the CDR3: TGCGCCAGCAGCTTGCCCAGCCAGGCACAGGGTTCCGAGCAGTACTTC.

This clone has more than one count but fewer than ten. This chain connects TRBV5-4 to TRBJ2-3; 8 bases fit TRBD2. The CDR3 has 15 amino acids. Germline V CDR1 and CDR2: SGHNT, YYREEE (reference sequence). V lost 2 bases, J lost 4 bases, and 6 bases stayed unmatched. In DNA, the CDR3 is TGTGCCAGCAGCTTCGGCGGGAGGTCGGCAGATACGCAGTATTTT. This gives the protein CASSFGGRSADTQYF.